These T cell receptor beta chains were read from a single sample in a study of blood T cell repertoires in COVID-19. Sequencing was performed with immunoSEQ multiplex PCR; in TCRdb, only in-frame clones are kept and a portion is missing. The sample has 100,000 to 150,000 clones; over 80% are singletons. The specimen was peripheral blood. These TCRs come from a man between 60 and 75 years old with acute or convalescent COVID-19. Both conserved end residues are part of each CDR3. Expanded clones get a size class; other rows say once, few or many, or leave the size out.

v_call	clone_size	cdr3_aa
TRBV3-1/TRBV3-2	-	CASSQVASTDTQYF
TRBV29-1	-	CSVEDPPERVTEAFF
TRBV4-1	-	CASSQDSLGTDTQYF
TRBV7-3	-	CASSRRGAQEETQYF
TRBV3-1/TRBV3-2	-	CASSQEPRIFAYGAFF
TRBV3-1/TRBV3-2	-	CASSQVLRTGYGYTF
TRBV5-1	-	CASSLAAGVGQPQHF
TRBV5-5	-	CASSLAAETQYF
TRBV9	-	CASTPRLTSSSYNEQFF
TRBV27	-	CASSSGQGYNEQFF
TRBV30	few	CAWSVPGQGKQFF
TRBV6-2/TRBV6-3	once	CASSARQGAVYGYTF
TRBV9	few	CASSVGGQSYNSPLHF
TRBV6-6	-	CASSYGAGANTGELFF
TRBV28	-	CASSYRGGGNQPQHF
TRBV5-1	few	CASSRGQGWDEQFF
TRBV5-6	-	CASSQQGAGDQPQHF
TRBV10-1	-	CASSVDRSYGYTF
TRBV7-2	-	CASSSPGLLGYTF
TRBV19	once	CAGTGAGYTF
TRBV10-3	few	CAVPGQVQSGANVLTF
TRBV7-8	-	CASSLARGWGSQHF
TRBV7-9	-	CASSRGQGLYNSPLHF
TRBV30	few	CAWSRGSGMGNEQFF
TRBV9	-	CASSVRGPGSYNEQFF
TRBV4-1	-	CASSQMNADRAKYLNEKLFF
TRBV3-1/TRBV3-2	once	CASSRKAGTQYEQYF
TRBV28	-	CASSPTGSSGNTIYF
TRBV5-4	-	CASSPGTSGVGWNEQFF
TRBV6-5	-	CASSQRDKIGNEQFF
TRBV28	-	CASSPGQGDQPQHF
TRBV19	-	CASNKGLAGVGYNEQFF
TRBV6-1	once	CASSEDRGLGYTF
TRBV28	-	CASLDTAREKLFF
TRBV29-1	few	CSVGGTGAQPQHF
TRBV28	-	CASSFNKGQARQPQHF
TRBV15	-	CATSRGLAGGPSTDTQYF
TRBV30	-	CAWSVVGQGLTEAFF
TRBV24-1	few	CATSDSSGDQPQHF
TRBV5-5	-	CASSTPQGAGETQYF
TRBV7-2	-	CASSFRGFGANVLTF
TRBV27	-	CASGLAGGGEQFF
TRBV27	once	CASSPYPGRASSYEQYF
TRBV2	-	CASRGRPITYEQYF
TRBV29-1	-	CSVGGMESPSSYNEQFF
TRBV24-1	-	CATSDFWDSQGRDTQYF
TRBV15	-	CATSREGVVYEQYF
TRBV28	few	CASSPPTGGSNQPQHF
TRBV19	-	CASSPRTGPTEAFF